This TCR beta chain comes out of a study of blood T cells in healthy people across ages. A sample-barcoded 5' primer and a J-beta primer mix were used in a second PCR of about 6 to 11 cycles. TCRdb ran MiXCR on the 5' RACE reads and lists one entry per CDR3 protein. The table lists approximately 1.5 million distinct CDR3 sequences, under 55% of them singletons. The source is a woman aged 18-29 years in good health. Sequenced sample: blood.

The CDR3 spells CASSWGLAGEAETQYF. For the CDR3, the DNA is TGTGCCAGCAGCTGGGGACTAGCGGGAGAGGCAGAGACCCAGTACTTC. The chain has TRBV7-2 and TRBJ2-5, with 14 bases matching TRBD2. With 4 bases clipped from V and 4 bases from J, the junction kept 5 bases outside the gene matches. The CDR3 runs to 16 residues. Germline V gives CDR1 SGHTA, CDR2 FQGNSA. The complete variable domain, with remaining parts taken from reference TRBV7-2 and TRBJ2-5, reads GAGVSQSPSNKVTEKGKDVELRCDPISGHTALYWYRQSLGQGLEFLIYFQGNSAPDKSGLPSDRFSAERTGGSVSTLTIQRTQQEDSAVYLCASSWGLAGEAETQYFGPGTRLLVL.